Listed below are T cell receptor beta chains from one sample, sequenced in a study of shared clonotypes between healthy human individuals. Only in-frame clones appear in the TCRdb table, and some are missing; sequencing was by immunoSEQ multiplex PCR. This table has approximately 640,000 clones, 72% appearing once. The source material was memory CD4+ T cells sorted from blood. The receptors shown here come from a woman aged 25-40 years in good health. Each CDR3 is given with its conserved first and last residue. Each record gives: D gene, V gene, clone size, J gene, CDR3 length, CDR3 DNA, CDR3 protein. The D gene is left open where the match is weak. Clone size is not always given. Where it is, it says once, few, many or a class for expanded clones.

-	TRBV7-8	-	TRBJ2-1	14	TGTGCCAGCAGCTCTAGGGGGGGGTCCACTGAGCAGTTCTTC	CASSSRGGSTEQFF
TRBD2	TRBV5-1	-	TRBJ2-1	15	TGCGCCAGCAGCGTGGGACTAGCAACCTACAATGAGCAGTTCTTC	CASSVGLATYNEQFF
TRBD1	TRBV18	-	TRBJ2-7	16	TGTGCCAGCTCGACGAAGACCGGGACAGGGTGGGGCGAGCAGTACTTC	CASSTKTGTGWGEQYF
-	TRBV6-1	-	TRBJ2-5	13	TGTGCCAGCAGTGAACAGGGTTTCGAGACCCAGTACTTC	CASSEQGFETQYF
TRBD2	TRBV28	-	TRBJ2-5	14	TGTGCCAGCGGCTCGGGGGGAAACCAAGAGACCCAGTACTTC	CASGSGGNQETQYF
TRBD2	TRBV11-2	-	TRBJ2-2	14	TGTGCCAGCAGGGCTACTAGCGGGGTGGGGGAGCTGTTTTTT	CASRATSGVGELFF
-	TRBV4-2	-	TRBJ1-1	16	TGTGCCAGCAGCCAAGGACTCCCCCGGCAGGGAGGGGAAGCTTTCTTT	CASSQGLPRQGGEAFF
-	TRBV5-8	-	TRBJ2-3	15	TGTGCCAGCAGCTTGGGTGTGGGAGTAACAGATACGCAGTATTTT	CASSLGVGVTDTQYF
-	TRBV2	-	TRBJ2-1	14	TGTGCCAGCAGAGGTATAGGGTTCTACAATGAGCAGTTCTTC	CASRGIGFYNEQFF
TRBD2	TRBV28	-	TRBJ2-1	16	TGTGCCAGCAGTTTACCGGCGGGAGGGTTCCACAATGAGCAGTTCTTC	CASSLPAGGFHNEQFF
-	TRBV28	-	TRBJ2-7	13	TGTGCCAGCAGACTACACCCCAAAGGGGAGCAGTACTTC	CASRLHPKGEQYF
TRBD2	TRBV19	-	TRBJ2-3	15	TGTGCCAGTAGTATCCCGGGAGGGAGCACAGATACGCAGTATTTT	CASSIPGGSTDTQYF
-	TRBV5-1	-	TRBJ2-7	14	TGCGCCAGCAGCTGGGAGCGGGTAAAGGACGAGCAGTACTTC	CASSWERVKDEQYF
-	TRBV18	-	TRBJ1-2	11	TGTGCCAGCTCACTAAAATATGGCTACACCTTC	CASSLKYGYTF
TRBD2	TRBV10-1	-	TRBJ2-1	15	TGCGCCAGCAGTACCCCTAGCGGACGATACAATGAGCAGTTCTTC	CASSTPSGRYNEQFF
-	TRBV4-2	once	TRBJ1-4	15	TGTGCCAGCAGCCAAAACCGGGACAATAATGAAAAACTGTTTTTT	CASSQNRDNNEKLFF
-	TRBV2	-	TRBJ1-4	15	TGTGCCAGCAGCCTCGTGAGGGGCGCTAATGAAAAACTGTTTTTT	CASSLVRGANEKLFF